What follows are 12 T cell receptor beta chains derived from one specimen sequenced in a study of shared clonotypes between healthy human individuals. Method: immunoSEQ multiplex PCR; TCRdb's copy keeps in-frame clones and lacks some. This table has some 2,100,000 clones, 95% appearing once. Input material: naive CD4+ T cells sorted from blood. Subset given: CD45RA+ positively selected. The receptors were sampled from a man aged 18 to 30 in good health.

For this clone: Other DNA sequences in the same sample also yield this CDR3. V usage is TRBV27 and J usage is TRBJ2-7, with 9 bases fitting TRBD1. Germline loops: CDR1 MNHEY, CDR2 SMNVEV (reference sequence). The CDR3 totals 15 residues. Trimming cost V 3 bases and J 3 bases; bases outside gene matches: 6. The CDR3 reads CASSFAGQGFYEQYF. DNA of the CDR3: TGTGCCAGCAGTTTCGCGGGACAGGGTTTCTACGAGCAGTACTTC.

This clone came up once. This chain links TRBV5-1 with TRBJ2-3; 9 bases agree with TRBD1. The CDR3 totals 14 residues. The V gene's germline CDR1 is SGHRS and CDR2 YFSETQ. J lost 6 bases, V lost 10 bases, and 12 bases had no gene match. This CDR3 is CAAKWDREADTQYF. For the CDR3, the DNA is TGCGCCGCCAAGTGGGACAGGGAGGCCGATACGCAGTATTTT. Looking up the rest from reference TRBV5-1 and TRBJ2-3 gives the full variable domain: KAGVTQTPRYLIKTRGQQVTLSCSPISGHRSVSWYQQTPGQGLQFLFEYFSETQRNKGNFPGRFSGRQFSNSRSEMNVSTLELGDSALYLCAAKWDREADTQYFGPGTRLTVL.

The gene calls are TRBV21-1 and TRBJ1-2. TRBV21-1 is an annotated pseudogene. CDR3 length: 12 amino acids. The CDR3: CASSKGWNGYTF. The CDR3 nucleotides read TGTGCCAGCAGCAAAGGATGGAACGGCTACACCTTC.

The chain uses TRBV7-8 and TRBJ2-2, with 8 bases aligning to TRBD2. CDR3 length: 17 amino acids. The trim removed 2 bases at V and 2 bases at J, leaving 7 bases unmatched. Germline CDR1 SGHVS, CDR2 FQNEAQ. The CDR3 nucleotides are TGTGCCAGCAGCTTAATTTCACTAGCGGTTAACACCGGGGAGCTGTTTTTT. Translated: CASSLISLAVNTGELFF.

This clone occurred once. This rearrangement joins TRBV19 to TRBJ2-4, with 7 bases lining up with TRBD2. The trim removed 6 bases at V and 7 bases at J, leaving 9 bases unmatched. Per the germline V gene, CDR1 is LNHDA and CDR2 is SQIVND (reference sequence). The CDR3 spans 14 residues. CDR3 sequence reads: CASRGGLETNIQYF. CDR3 DNA: TGTGCCAGTAGGGGCGGACTAGAAACTAACATTCAGTACTTC.

The J gene is TRBJ1-2, the V gene TRBV2; the D is unclear. Germline V gene sequence: CDR1 SNHLY, CDR2 FYNNEI. Trimming cost V 2 bases and J 2 bases, with 18 bases left between them. This CDR3 region has 17 residues. The CDR3 region is CASSERATGRANYGYTF. The CDR3 coding sequence is TGTGCCAGCAGTGAACGAGCAACGGGCCGGGCAAACTATGGCTACACCTTC.

This clone showed up just once. The chain combines TRBV4-3 with TRBJ2-5; D is unresolved. The CDR3 consists of 14 residues. CDR1 and CDR2 from the germline V gene are LGHNA and YSLEER. V was clipped by 5 bases and J by 4 bases, with 14 bases between them. The chain's CDR3 is CASSFQVRGETQYF. Here the CDR3 DNA reads TGCGCCAGCAGCTTCCAGGTTCGAGGAGAGACCCAGTACTTC.

The chain is built from TRBV28 and TRBJ2-5; D not resolved. The CDR3 is 15 amino acids. The V and J ends lost 5 bases and 4 bases respectively, with 17 bases between them. CDR1 MDHEN and CDR2 SYDVKM come from the germline V gene. The CDR3 region has the DNA TGTGCCAGCAGTCCCCCCGGGCGGCTAGGAGAGACCCAGTACTTC. It codes for CASSPPGRLGETQYF.

The V and J genes are TRBV7-2 and TRBJ2-3, with TRBD1 matching over 7 bases. J gave up 6 bases and V 5 bases, and 17 bases lay outside the gene matches. Germline CDR1 is SGHTA and CDR2 is FQGNSA. The length of the CDR3 is 17 residues. The DNA of the CDR3 is TGTGCCAGCAGCCCGCTCCCGGGACAGAGTCCCCCCGATACGCAGTATTTT. Protein product: CASSPLPGQSPPDTQYF.

This clone has only one observation. The chain joins TRBV25-1 to TRBJ2-5, with TRBD2 matching over 9 bases. The germline V gene encodes CDR1 MGHDK and CDR2 SYGVNS. Trimming at V came to 1 base and at J to 5 bases, leaving 14 bases not matched to a gene. The CDR3 has 18 amino acids. The CDR3 nucleotides read TGTGCCAGCAGTGAATGGGCTAGCGGGGCCCCCCGAGGGGAGACCCAGTACTTC. Residues: CASSEWASGAPRGETQYF.

V usage is TRBV23-1 and J usage is TRBJ1-2; D is undetermined. TRBV23-1 is recorded as an ORF, its role being uncertain. CDR3 size: 16 residues. Trimming left V 0 bases short and J 12 bases short, with 23 bases between. The CDR3 sequence is CASSQSEAPQRAKDTF. In nucleotides, the CDR3 is TGCGCCAGCAGTCAATCCGAGGCCCCACAGAGAGCTAAGGACACCTTC.

The chain employs TRBV6-5 and TRBJ2-7, with D tentatively TRBD1 (5 bases). Germline values: CDR1 MNHEY, CDR2 SVGAGI. V was cut by 7 bases and J by 4 bases, with 11 bases left in between. The CDR3 runs 12 residues. The CDR3 DNA follows: TGTGCCAGCAAGGGGCTGAAATACGAGCAGTACTTC. It yields the protein CASKGLKYEQYF.